This T cell receptor (beta chain) originates from a study of T cells in Graves' hyperthyroidism and ophthalmopathy. Study-level points and caveats: A 13 V-J model separated ophthalmopathy from stable hyperthyroidism.

This clonotype appeared many times. Its antigen is as yet unknown. The CDR3 regions of TCR beta were amplified from RNA transcripts. First-round RT-PCR of the TCR CDR3 relied on the HTBI primer set. TCRdb reprocessed the multiplex PCR reads with MiXCR, giving one entry per CDR3 protein. The sample yields approximately 740,000 distinct CDR3 sequences, 14% seen once. From germline, CDR1 is MNHNY and CDR2 SVGAGI (reference sequence). The CDR3 has 15 residues. V lost 0 bases to trimming and J lost 2 bases, with 10 bases between them. The sample taken for sequencing was blood. The source is a woman younger than 30 with Graves' hyperthyroidism. This chain uses TRBV6-6 with TRBJ2-5, with a weak D call TRBD2 (5 bases). The CDR3 sequence: CASSYSIGVQETQYF. The CDR3 DNA follows: TGTGCCAGCAGTTACTCGATCGGGGTGCAAGAGACCCAGTACTTC.